This TCR beta chain came from a study of siplizumab effects on memory and regulatory T cells. As concerns this clone: Its antigen is unknown.

Study-wide results and limits: The mean Treg-derived percentage of mappable alloreactive CD4+ clones was under 75% with siplizumab compared with about 30% in controls. Alloreactive sequences tracing back to unstimulated CD4+ memory cells fell significantly with siplizumab.

Method: immunoSEQ multiplex PCR; TCRdb's copy keeps in-frame clones and lacks some. The table lists some 100,000 clones, under 95% of them singletons, with 0.55% to 0.95% in the top ten. CDR3 size: 13 residues. Germline V CDR1 and CDR2: SGHNT, YYREEE (reference sequence). V lost 4 bases, J lost 0 bases, and 6 bases lay in between. Sequenced input: Tregs sorted from blood. This TCR derives from a human donor in good health. This rearrangement joins TRBV5-4 to TRBJ2-3, with D uncertain. CDR3 residues: CASSMDSTDTQYF. CDR3 coding DNA: TGTGCCAGCAGCATGGACAGCACAGATACGCAGTATTTT.